This TCR beta chain was sequenced during a study of identical twins (dated by TCRdb to the mid-2010s). Regarding the study in general: The study deep-sequenced TCR alpha and beta repertoires from monozygotic twins, unrelated adults of various ages and cord blood to test whether fetal clonotypes persist. Replicate twin experiments were performed at different times using different library preparation protocols to rule out contamination.

According to the germline V gene (reference sequence), CDR1 reads SSHAT and CDR2 reads FNYEAQ. The CDR3 runs 14 residues from the cysteine to the phenylalanine. Of all the DNA, just the CDR3 is kept, 42 bases in frame from base 1. At the junction V is shortened by 5 bases and J by 3 bases, with 13 bases in between. The method behind the library was 5' RACE. The sequencer listed for this sample is Illumina HiSeq 2000. A universal primer binding site was introduced by template switching, and a unique molecular identifier was present in the final cDNA, enabling accurate counting of TCR cDNA molecules. Specific primers in the conserved constant-segment region were used to synthesize first-strand cDNA for TCR alpha and beta chains. Each cDNA library was double barcoded, with a SMART-Mk sample barcode plus Illumina barcodes, to control for contamination. TruSeq adapter sequences along with Illumina sample barcodes were introduced in two successive PCR steps. Sequencing of the TCR alpha and beta cDNA libraries was done on the Illumina HiSeq platform using custom primers. Per the authors' processing: Unique molecular identifiers were extracted from raw reads with MiGEC, and CDR3 positions were determined with MiXCR. For each individual, recombination models were inferred using an EM algorithm with the repgenHMM and IGoR tools. Shared clonotype analysis was performed with the tcR package in R, normalizing sharing by the product of cloneset sizes. Out-of-frame nonproductive sequences were analyzed to study raw recombination free of thymic and clonal selection effects. TCRdb reworked the public reads: Q25 trimming with fastp, MiXCR clone assembly, productive beta chains retained. One record per CDR3 amino acid sequence lists the most common genes and DNA. The V and J calls shown here were made by TCRdb, not taken from the authors' results. For this sample the table gives under 400,000 distinct CDR3 sequences, of which about 9% were detected only once. About 8.1% of the sample comes from the top ten.

Beyond this particular receptor, the publication reports: The excess sharing between twins in beta out-of-frame sequences was weaker because fewer shared sequences reduced the signal-to-noise ratio. Abundant cord blood beta clonotypes had fewer insertions, young adult naive repertoires showed a similar but weaker trend, and memory repertoires showed no such trend. Zero-insertion analyses could be partly confounded by invariant T cells such as MAIT and iNKT, though diverse VJ usage argued against such confounding for most clonotypes. Conclusions relied on cross-sectional statistical analysis, since the same donors could not be followed over many years. Recombination models systematically underestimated out-of-frame TCR alpha sharing in monozygotic twins but agreed with sharing between unrelated individuals. Compared with coincidental sharing between unrelated individuals, out-of-frame TCR alpha sequences shared between twins showed an excess of sequences with low generation probability.

Note on this clonotype: The antigen it recognizes is unknown. Per-base quality was not reported, and no clone a single base away is much larger than it.

Every donor in the study was a healthy Caucasian. The study also sequenced three unrelated non-twin adults: a male aged 18 to 30, a male aged 50 to 60 and a female aged 50 to 60. Miltenyi CD45RO+ enrichment and human naive T-cell isolation kits were used to isolate memory (CD45RO+) and naive T cells from PBMC. The receptor's source is a woman between 50 and 59 years old in good health. The rearrangement combines TRBV7-7 with TRBJ2-5; the D call is tentative, TRBD1 or TRBD2, as each matches 5 bases. Sequencing was performed on naive T cells sorted from blood. The sample's cell subset or site label, in plain terms: cells isolated with a human naive T-cell isolation kit. The CDR3 region reads CASSAGTKEETQYF. DNA sequence: TGTGCCAGCAGCGCCGGGACCAAAGAAGAGACCCAGTACTTC.